Listed below are T cell receptor beta chains from one sample, sequenced in a study of cytomegalovirus exposure and HLA in healthy donors. Profiling relied on immunoSEQ multiplex PCR, and the TCRdb table lists in-frame clones only, not all of them. The sample carries 150,000 to 200,000 clones, about 82% recorded once. The specimen sequenced was PBMCs. Receptors originate from a woman in her forties or fifties in good health and CMV-seronegative. Both conserved end residues are trimmed from each CDR3. Each record gives: V gene, clone size, CDR3 protein. Rows give clone size only sometimes, using once, few, many, or a class for an expanded clone.

v_gene: TRBV10-3; abundance: -; CDR3aa: AISASGGLYEQY
v_gene: TRBV4-2; abundance: -; CDR3aa: ASSQSGGNEQF
v_gene: TRBV28; abundance: -; CDR3aa: ASRILDRDHNKQF
v_gene: TRBV5-1; abundance: -; CDR3aa: ASSPGTSGRDTQY
v_gene: TRBV7-3; abundance: -; CDR3aa: ASSLTGTGGNEQF
v_gene: TRBV6-5; abundance: -; CDR3aa: ASSYMASLNTEAF
v_gene: TRBV7-3; abundance: -; CDR3aa: ASSPQAVGPTRSSYNEQF
v_gene: TRBV19; abundance: -; CDR3aa: ASSSTDSLYGYT
v_gene: TRBV10-1; abundance: -; CDR3aa: ASIGSGNQPQH
v_gene: TRBV11-2; abundance: -; CDR3aa: ASSLRDSRIPTDTQY
v_gene: TRBV27; abundance: -; CDR3aa: ASSGSGRLNEQF
v_gene: TRBV18; abundance: -; CDR3aa: ASAAGQGETQY
v_gene: TRBV28; abundance: -; CDR3aa: ASSPVLAVTYEQY
v_gene: TRBV6-6; abundance: once; CDR3aa: ASSAGADTQY
v_gene: TRBV5-5; abundance: -; CDR3aa: AGSGQGRGYEQY
v_gene: TRBV7-8; abundance: few; CDR3aa: ASSLFVAGIYNEQF
v_gene: TRBV5-6; abundance: -; CDR3aa: TSSLFQGVSGNTIY
v_gene: TRBV5-1; abundance: -; CDR3aa: ASARSAVQETQY
v_gene: TRBV28; abundance: -; CDR3aa: ASSSSGTGGVNTQY
v_gene: TRBV7-2; abundance: -; CDR3aa: ASSSDQFGELF
v_gene: TRBV27; abundance: once; CDR3aa: ASSSAALYNEQF
v_gene: TRBV6-1; abundance: once; CDR3aa: ASSKTGSTEAF
v_gene: TRBV5-1; abundance: few; CDR3aa: ASSLGGGETQY
v_gene: TRBV20-1; abundance: -; CDR3aa: SAPRAGELF
v_gene: TRBV6-1; abundance: -; CDR3aa: ASSELGAPHEQY
v_gene: TRBV28; abundance: -; CDR3aa: ASSLGRGQTNTEAF
v_gene: TRBV19; abundance: -; CDR3aa: ASRAGGQTSYEQY
v_gene: TRBV19; abundance: -; CDR3aa: ASDPRGNYGYT
v_gene: TRBV7-9; abundance: once; CDR3aa: ASSLVQGAVEAF
v_gene: TRBV5-1; abundance: -; CDR3aa: ASSPPNGSTRRETQY
v_gene: TRBV9; abundance: -; CDR3aa: ASSVVAGGSTGELF
v_gene: TRBV11-3; abundance: once; CDR3aa: ASSTPIETEAF
v_gene: TRBV10-3; abundance: -; CDR3aa: AIGILGNEQY
v_gene: TRBV10-3; abundance: -; CDR3aa: AISEEFKGEAF
v_gene: TRBV4-1; abundance: -; CDR3aa: ASSPGMREETQY
v_gene: TRBV4-1; abundance: -; CDR3aa: ASSQEGQRNQPQH
v_gene: TRBV4-1; abundance: -; CDR3aa: ASSQDGLAYNEQF
v_gene: TRBV28; abundance: -; CDR3aa: ASSLGHNQPQH
v_gene: TRBV28; abundance: -; CDR3aa: ASTTGSSGNTIY